Shown below are 5 T cell receptor beta chains from a single sample sequenced in a study of CD8 T cells in ankylosing spondylitis. General study points: Characteristic, it appeared, of ankylosing spondylitis blood was a TCR beta motif of about eight highly homologous variants.

TCRdb fed the 5' RACE reads into MiXCR, producing one record per CDR3 protein. This sample carries around 770,000 distinct CDR3 sequences, 12% of them seen once, and the ten largest clones take 0.51%. Their antigens remain unidentified. What was sequenced was blood, either unsorted or a sorted T cell fraction (not recorded which). The receptor source for this set is a male donor with ankylosing spondylitis.

There are a few counts of this clonotype. This chain joins TRBV6-2 or TRBV6-3 and TRBJ1-5; D not certain. The germline CDR1 and CDR2 sequences are MNHEY and SVGEGT. Deletions cut 4 bases from V and 9 bases from J, with 10 bases between. There are 12 residues in the CDR3. This CDR3 is CASSSQDRPQHF. The CDR3, as DNA: TGTGCCAGCAGTTCCCAGGATCGGCCCCAGCATTTT.

In this sample, this clonotype turned up a few times. The genes are TRBV7-9 and TRBJ1-1, with D possibly matching TRBD1 (6 bases). V lost 5 bases, J lost 1 base, and 14 bases lay in between. The CDR3 length is 15 residues. Germline CDR1 SEHNR, CDR2 FQNEAQ (reference sequence). CDR3 region: CASSPTGQPNTEAFF. For the CDR3, the DNA is TGTGCCAGCAGCCCGACGGGACAACCGAACACTGAAGCTTTCTTT.

The sample holds a few counts of this clonotype. This chain connects TRBV20-1 to TRBJ2-5; D remains unclear. V dropped 3 bases and J dropped 4 bases, with 9 bases sitting between them. The CDR3 has 12 amino acids. The germline V gene encodes CDR1 DFQATT and CDR2 SNEGSKA (reference sequence). The CDR3 nucleotides read TGCAGTGCTAGGGTAGGGATAGAGACCCAGTACTTC. Translating gives CSARVGIETQYF.

This clonotype was detected many times. This CDR3 reads CSVVPLSSYNEQFF. CDR3 coding DNA: TGCAGCGTTGTGCCGTTAAGCTCCTACAATGAGCAGTTCTTC. This rearrangement joins TRBV29-1 to TRBJ2-1, with D unclear. This CDR3 is 14 amino acids long. Germline V gives CDR1 SQVTM, CDR2 ANQGSEA. V was trimmed by 4 bases and J by 0 bases, leaving 10 bases between them.

The rearrangement joins TRBV10-3 to TRBJ1-1; TRBD1 is a possible D gene (5 bases). Per germline, CDR1 ENHRY and CDR2 SYGVKD. The V gene lost 3 bases and the J gene lost 8 bases, with 10 bases spanning the gap. CDR3 length: 12 amino acids. CDR3 protein: CAISDGGAEAFF. Here the CDR3 DNA reads TGTGCCATCAGTGATGGGGGAGCAGAAGCTTTCTTT.